The 26 T cell receptor beta chains below come from one sample, sequenced in a study of Ad26.COV2.S vaccination and SARS-CoV-2 variants. Documented treatment: roughly 18 received Ad26.COV2.S at low or high dose, single or two shots; about 5 received placebo; per-sample allocation not given. Samples came from day 63 after the first vaccine or placebo injection. The assay was immunoSEQ multiplex PCR, and TCRdb's table has in-frame clones only and misses some. The repertoire has around 400,000 clones, 75% to 95% of them found once; the top ten carry 9% to 15%. The sample consisted of peripheral blood, taken in a trial of Ad26.COV2.S vaccine versus placebo. The receptor set was obtained from a person aged 18-65 years who received the Ad26.COV2.S COVID-19 vaccine or a placebo.

V gene TRBV7-2 combines with J gene TRBJ2-7; 12 nucleotides match TRBD2. The J segment lost 6 bases and the V segment lost 1 base, leaving 13 bases of the junction unmatched. This CDR3 is built from 18 residues. Germline V gives CDR1 SGHTA, CDR2 FQGNSA. The CDR3 nucleotides are TGTGCCAGCAGCTTAGGACTAGCGGGAGAAACCTACAAGCCCGAGCAGTACTTC. Translation: CASSLGLAGETYKPEQYF.

This chain uses TRBV6-5 with TRBJ2-4; D uncertain. The CDR3 sequence is 15 residues long. V lost 4 bases and J 0 bases, leaving 10 bases between the germline ends. CDR1 is MNHEY and CDR2 is SVGAGI in the germline V gene. The CDR3 sequence is CASSSSWIAKNIQYF. CDR3 bases: TGTGCCAGCAGTTCATCATGGATAGCCAAAAACATTCAGTACTTC.

In DNA, the CDR3 is TGTGCCAGTAGTCCAGACAGGGGAGAGACCCAGTACTTC. Protein product: CASSPDRGETQYF. This rearrangement joins TRBV19 to TRBJ2-5, with TRBD1 matching 8 bases. Germline CDR1 reads LNHDA; CDR2 reads SQIVND (reference sequence). This CDR3 region has 13 residues. With 5 bases clipped from V and 4 bases from J, the junction kept 3 bases outside the gene matches.

The genes are TRBV5-4 and TRBJ1-1; 7 nucleotides match TRBD1. CDR3 length: 15 amino acids. CDR1 and CDR2 (germline): SGHNT, YYREEE (reference sequence). J lost 0 bases, V lost 4 bases, and 6 bases had no gene match. The CDR3 loop reads CASSPRQGLNTEAFF. The CDR3 DNA sequence: TGTGCCAGCAGCCCGAGACAGGGATTGAACACTGAAGCTTTCTTT. Filled out from reference TRBV5-4 and TRBJ1-1, the complete variable domain reads ETGVTQSPTHLIKTRGQQVTLRCSSQSGHNTVSWYQQALGQGPQFIFQYYREEENGRGNFPPRFSGLQFPNYSSELNVNALELDDSALYLCASSPRQGLNTEAFFGQGTRLTVV.

CDR3 amino acids: CASSPIRTSGISEQYF. The CDR3 DNA is TGTGCCAGCAGTCCCATCCGGACTAGCGGGATCTCCGAGCAGTACTTC. This chain links TRBV27 with TRBJ2-7, with 12 nucleotides matching TRBD2. Germline trimming cut 5 bases from V and 6 bases from J; bases unmatched to any gene: 11. The CDR3 has 16 residues. Germline V lookup: CDR1 MNHEY, CDR2 SMNVEV (reference sequence).

The gene calls are TRBV5-1 and TRBJ2-1; tentative D call: TRBD2 (5 bases). Trimming left V 0 bases short and J 2 bases short, with 18 bases between. The CDR3 contains 18 residues. Looked up from germline, CDR1 is SGHRS and CDR2 is YFSETQ. CDR3 protein: CASSLDPVASFTYNEQFF. CDR3 bases: TGCGCCAGCAGCTTGGACCCTGTGGCTAGCTTCACCTACAATGAGCAGTTCTTC.

The chain carries TRBV19 and TRBJ2-2; 9 bases align to TRBD1. V dropped 11 bases and J dropped 4; count of bases not matched to a gene: 8. Germline V gene data show CDR1 as LNHDA and CDR2 as SQIVND (reference sequence). The CDR3 sequence is 14 residues long. The CDR3 sequence: CASGTGYTTGELFF. DNA for the CDR3: TGTGCCTCAGGGACAGGGTATACCACCGGGGAGCTGTTTTTT. Based on the CDR3 plus reference TRBV19 and TRBJ2-2, the full variable domain is DGGITQSPKYLFRKEGQNVTLSCEQNLNHDAMYWYRQDPGQGLRLIYYSQIVNDFQKGDIAEGYSVSREKKESFPLTVTSAQKNPTAFYLCASGTGYTTGELFFGEGSRLTVL.

The rearrangement joins TRBV30 to TRBJ2-5; 8 nucleotides align to TRBD2. V lost 0 bases to trimming and J lost 4 bases; unmatched junction nucleotides: 7. The CDR3 sequence is 15 residues long. CDR1 and CDR2 from the germline V gene are GTSNPN and SVGIG (reference sequence). CDR3 nucleotides: TGTGCCTGGAGTGTAGAATTTCTAGCGGGAGAGACCCAGTACTTC. Its translation is CAWSVEFLAGETQYF. The whole variable domain, remainder taken from reference TRBV30 and TRBJ2-5, is SQTIHQWPATLVQPVGSPLSLECTVEGTSNPNLYWYRQAAGRGLQLLFYSVGIGQISSEVPQNLSASRPQDRQFILSSKKLLLSDSGFYLCAWSVEFLAGETQYFGPGTRLLVL.

This clone was recorded only once. The gene calls are TRBV29-1 and TRBJ2-7; D uncertain. CDR3 length: 15 amino acids. The V end lost 4 bases, the J end lost 2 bases, and 18 bases lay between the germline ends. Germline CDR1 and CDR2: SQVTM and ANQGSEA. CDR3 sequence: CSVGIPKGRTYEQYF. The DNA of the CDR3 is TGCAGCGTTGGGATACCCAAAGGACGGACCTACGAGCAGTACTTC.

This chain uses TRBV5-1 with TRBJ2-1; 9 bases map to TRBD2. With V trimmed by 0 bases and J by 0 bases, 10 bases remained unmatched. This CDR3 is built from 19 residues. Germline CDR1 and CDR2: SGHRS and YFSETQ. CDR3 in DNA: TGCGCCAGCAGCTTGGGAGTCGGTAGCGGGAGTATCTCCTACAATGAGCAGTTCTTC. This gives the protein CASSLGVGSGSISYNEQFF.

This clone has only one observation. Distinct nucleotide sequences in the sample also encode this CDR3. The chain has TRBV5-4 and TRBJ2-3; 7 bases align to TRBD1. V lost 3 bases, J lost 0 bases, and 4 bases stayed unmatched. Germline loops: CDR1 SGHNT, CDR2 YYREEE (reference sequence). The CDR3 totals 15 residues. CDR3 residues: CASSSKGQSTDTQYF. The CDR3 DNA sequence: TGTGCCAGCAGCTCGAAGGGACAGAGCACAGATACGCAGTATTTT.

This sequence joins TRBV27 and TRBJ1-4; perhaps TRBD1 as D (5 bases). The ends were cut back, 7 bases at V and 0 bases at J, with 12 bases in the middle. This CDR3 has 15 amino acids. The germline V gene encodes CDR1 MNHEY and CDR2 SMNVEV (reference sequence). The CDR3: CASTSTAATNEKLFF. CDR3 sequence (DNA): TGTGCCAGCACGTCGACAGCTGCAACTAATGAAAAACTGTTTTTT.

V and J are TRBV9 and TRBJ1-1; the D gene is possibly TRBD1 (5 bases). Deletions cut 0 bases from V and 10 bases from J, with 13 bases between. The CDR3 length is 13 residues. Germline CDR1 is SGDLS and CDR2 is YYNGEE. CDR3 region: CASSVGGSGRAFF. The CDR3 DNA reads TGTGCCAGCAGCGTAGGAGGGTCAGGGAGAGCTTTCTTT.

This clone was seen a single time. The gene calls are TRBV7-9 and TRBJ1-5; D is perhaps TRBD1 (5 bases). Per the germline V gene, CDR1 is SEHNR and CDR2 is FQNEAQ (reference sequence). This CDR3 is 18 amino acids long. Deletions cut 5 bases from V and 0 bases from J, with 20 bases between. The CDR3 region has the DNA TGTGCCAGCAGCCCCGGGAACCAGGGACCATATAGCAATCAGCCCCAGCATTTT. Residues: CASSPGNQGPYSNQPQHF.

In its sample, this clone was seen once. For the CDR3, the DNA is TGTGCCAGCAGCTTAGCGAGCGGGAGGAGAGAGACCCAGTACTTC. It yields the protein CASSLASGRRETQYF. The chain carries TRBV7-8 and TRBJ2-5; 9 nucleotides line up with TRBD2. The ends lost 0 bases at V and 4 bases at J; junction bases unmatched: 3. Per germline, CDR1 SGHVS and CDR2 FQNEAQ. This CDR3 spans 15 amino acids.

The chain links TRBV11-3 to TRBJ1-1, with D unresolved. This CDR3 has 13 amino acids. Germline values: CDR1 SGHNT, CDR2 YENEEA. V lost 1 base and J 5 bases, leaving 8 bases between the germline ends. The CDR3 DNA follows: TGTGCCAGCAGCTTAGCGTCCCAGACTGAAGCTTTCTTT. This encodes CASSLASQTEAFF. Full variable domain (remainder filled in from reference TRBV11-3 and TRBJ1-1): EAGVVQSPRYKIIEKKQPVAFWCNPISGHNTLYWYLQNLGQGPELLIRYENEEAVDDSQLPKDRFSAERLKGVDSTLKIQPAELGDSAVYLCASSLASQTEAFFGQGTRLTVV.

The chain employs TRBV30 and TRBJ2-4, with TRBD2 matching 13 bases. Germline CDR1 and CDR2: GTSNPN and SVGIG (reference sequence). V shed 3 bases and J 7 bases; nucleotides not matched to a gene: 12. This CDR3 contains 17 residues. The CDR3 coding sequence is TGTGCCTGGAGCCCCGGCCGGACTAGCGGGAGTATGAACATTCAGTACTTC. Its translation: CAWSPGRTSGSMNIQYF. The full variable domain, rest sourced from reference TRBV30 and TRBJ2-4, is SQTIHQWPATLVQPVGSPLSLECTVEGTSNPNLYWYRQAAGRGLQLLFYSVGIGQISSEVPQNLSASRPQDRQFILSSKKLLLSDSGFYLCAWSPGRTSGSMNIQYFGAGTRLSVL.

The chain has TRBV5-4 and TRBJ2-3, with a possible D match to TRBD1 (6 bases). The V gene's germline CDR1 is SGHNT and CDR2 YYREEE (reference sequence). This CDR3 comprises 15 residues. Trimming shortened V by 5 bases and J by 0 bases, and 13 bases separated the two germline ends. In DNA, the CDR3 is TGTGCCAGCAGTTCGGACAGAATTAGCACAGATACGCAGTATTTT. Its protein product is CASSSDRISTDTQYF.

The chain carries TRBV12-3 or TRBV12-4 and TRBJ2-2; D unresolved. V lost 3 bases and J lost 6, with 5 bases in between. The CDR3 contains 12 residues. CDR3 coding DNA: TGTGCCAGCAGTTTTTTATCCGGGGAGCTGTTTTTT. Translation gives CASSFLSGELFF.

The chain has TRBV7-3 and TRBJ2-1, with 7 nucleotides matching TRBD1. J lost 10 bases, V lost 5 bases, and 5 bases had no gene match. Germline V CDR1 and CDR2: SGHTA, FQGTGA. This CDR3 contains 12 residues. The CDR3 loop is CASSPQGMEQFF. CDR3 DNA sequence: TGTGCCAGCAGCCCACAGGGGATGGAGCAGTTCTTC.

The CDR3 sequence: CASRLAGGEQFF. The CDR3 DNA sequence: TGCGCCAGCAGACTAGCGGGTGGGGAGCAGTTCTTC. V is TRBV5-1 and J is TRBJ2-1; 9 bases agree with TRBD2. The CDR3 loop spans 12 amino acids. With V trimmed by 5 bases and J by 10 bases, 4 bases remained unmatched. Germline values: CDR1 SGHRS, CDR2 YFSETQ.

This chain connects TRBV5-1 to TRBJ2-5, with 14 bases that match TRBD2. With V trimmed by 0 bases and J by 5 bases, 3 bases remained unmatched. Germline V CDR1 and CDR2: SGHRS, YFSETQ. The CDR3 is made up of 16 amino acids. CDR3 sequence (DNA): TGCGCCAGCAGCTTGGGACTAGCGGGAGGGCCGGAGACCCAGTACTTC. Translated, it gives CASSLGLAGGPETQYF.

The V gene is TRBV7-2, the J gene TRBJ1-1; D is undetermined. Germline V gene sequence: CDR1 SGHTA, CDR2 FQGNSA. Trimming took off 1 base at V and 1 base at J, with 4 bases between the two ends. The CDR3 length is 13 residues. This chain's CDR3 is CASSLDPNTEAFF. Here the CDR3 DNA reads TGTGCCAGCAGCTTAGACCCGAACACTGAAGCTTTCTTT.

The chain carries TRBV7-9 and TRBJ1-1, with 8 bases fitting TRBD1. Per the germline V gene, CDR1 is SEHNR and CDR2 is FQNEAQ (reference sequence). Trimming took 1 base from V and 6 from J; bases not matched to a gene: 4. The CDR3 has 14 residues. For the CDR3, the DNA is TGTGCCAGCAGCTTAGGGACAGGGATCGCTGAAGCTTTCTTT. Protein sequence: CASSLGTGIAEAFF.

V is TRBV5-1 and J is TRBJ2-3, with 10 bases identical to TRBD2. In germline, CDR1 is SGHRS, CDR2 YFSETQ. V lost 0 bases to trimming and J lost 2 bases; unmatched junction nucleotides: 6. The length of the CDR3 is 17 residues. CDR3 sequence (DNA): TGCGCCAGCAGCTTGGAAGCGGGAGGGCCCCACACAGATACGCAGTATTTT. Protein: CASSLEAGGPHTDTQYF.

The chain couples TRBV7-6 to TRBJ2-5; 13 bases map to TRBD2. The CDR3 length is 14 residues. After removal of 5 bases from V and 5 bases from J, the junction contained 2 bases not matched to a gene. In germline, CDR1 is SGHVS, CDR2 FNYEAQ. The CDR3 region is CASSQLAGGETQYF. In DNA form, the CDR3 reads TGTGCCAGCAGCCAACTAGCGGGAGGGGAGACCCAGTACTTC.